This T cell receptor beta chain was obtained from a study of cytomegalovirus exposure and HLA in healthy donors. The CDR3 is 16 amino acids. Germline CDR1 reads SGHVS; CDR2 reads FQNEAQ. Trimming cost V 5 bases and J 0 bases; bases outside gene matches: 7. This clone has only one observation. Its specificity is unknown. Primers for the PCR totalled 60 Vbeta and 13 Jbeta. Sequenced by immunoSEQ multiplex PCR; TCRdb stores in-frame clones only, minus some. The sample lists about 140,000 clones; 60% to 85% were seen once. Study-level results: The majority of TCR sequences were rare, yet some public TCRs appeared in many donors. Presence/absence analyses rested on an assumption that sequencing depth was roughly uniform across donors.

The receptor was derived from a man between 40 and 49 years old in good health and CMV-seronegative. The sample was PBMCs. The V and J genes are TRBV7-8 and TRBJ1-5; TRBD1 matches 7 bases. The CDR3 is CASSTKQGNSNQPQHF. The CDR3 DNA sequence: TGTGCCAGCAGCACTAAACAGGGGAATAGCAATCAGCCCCAGCATTTT.